The following is a T cell receptor beta chain sequence with its context. Its specificity is not known. The CDR3 length is 16 residues. Between the trimmed V and J ends, which lost 8 bases and 4 bases, there was a span of 22 bases. Germline V CDR1 and CDR2: MNHEY, SMNVEV (reference sequence). This record belongs to a study of shared clonotypes between healthy human individuals. Study-wide results and limits: A reduction in generation probabilities was seen for non-shared clonotypes relative to those shared by all four donors.

Repertoires were generated with immunoSEQ multiplex PCR, while TCRdb's copy carries only in-frame clones and drops some. The table has 780,000 or so clones, about two thirds seen once. The source of this sequence is a woman in her twenties or thirties in good health. Sequencing input: memory CD4+ T cells sorted from blood. Stated subset: CD45RA-negative fraction. This chain connects TRBV27 to TRBJ2-3, with D hard to call. DNA of the CDR3: TGTGCCAGCTGTAGCCTTTTATCAATAGGCGCAGATACGCAGTATTTT. It specifies CASCSLLSIGADTQYF.